Listed here are 21 T cell receptor beta chains from one sample, sequenced in a study of metastatic and nonmetastatic thyroid tumors (dated by TCRdb to 2018 to 2021). No treatment had been received by any patient before thyroid surgery. Receptor libraries were prepared by PCR. Data came from an Illumina HiSeq 4000. Starting from the raw public reads, TCRdb applied fastp trimming at Q25, assembled clones with MiXCR and retained in-frame beta chains. This sample lists approximately 10,000 clones; 25% to 35% were detected once. Roughly 23% of the sample is in the top ten clones. Material for sequencing was adjacent normal tissue. The receptors stem from a male donor with papillary thyroid cancer or a benign thyroid nodule (not recorded which). Some clones in this sample may be carry-over from other donors' samples.

This clone has just a few counts. J is TRBJ2-3 and V is TRBV28, with D tentatively TRBD1 (5 bases). Germline CDR1 reads MDHEN; CDR2 reads SYDVKM. V lost 3 bases to trimming and J lost 2 bases, with 9 bases between them. The CDR3 contains 14 residues. CDR3 in DNA: TGTGCCAGCAGTTTGGGGCAGATCACAGATACGCAGTATTTT. This codes for CASSLGQITDTQYF.

This clone is medium-sized (0.01 to 0.1%) within its sample. The chain employs TRBV2 and TRBJ2-5, with TRBD1 matching over 10 bases. Germline CDR1 SNHLY, CDR2 FYNNEI. This CDR3 is 15 amino acids long. V gave up 6 bases and J gave up 5 bases; unmatched junction bases: 9. The CDR3 DNA sequence: TGTGCCAGCAGGATCCGACAGGGGGCCCGGGAGACCCAGTACTTC. It translates to CASRIRQGARETQYF.

The rearrangement links TRBV5-1 to TRBJ2-1; D might be TRBD1 (5 bases). V was pared by 1 base and J by 6 bases, with 14 bases between. Germline V gene lookup returns CDR1 SGHRS and CDR2 YFSETQ. This CDR3 has 15 amino acids. This CDR3 reads CASSLYTDRGNEQFF. DNA of the CDR3: TGCGCCAGCAGCTTGTACACGGATAGGGGCAATGAGCAGTTCTTC.

This clone is medium-sized. The chain uses TRBV11-2 and TRBJ1-5, with D tentatively TRBD1 (5 bases). This CDR3 region has 16 residues. Germline-derived CDR1 and CDR2 are SGHAT and FQNNGV. V shed 6 bases and J shed 2 bases, with 17 bases lying between them. CDR3 DNA sequence: TGTGCCAGCAGGCCCCCCGGCAGGGATGGCAATCAGCCCCAGCATTTT. It yields the protein CASRPPGRDGNQPQHF.

The V and J genes are TRBV27 and TRBJ2-7; 10 nucleotides agree with TRBD1. The CDR3 has 15 amino acids. After removal of 5 bases from V and 5 bases from J, the junction contained 9 bases not matched to a gene. CDR1 is MNHEY, CDR2 SMNVEV, per germline (reference sequence). The CDR3 DNA sequence: TGTGCCAGCAGTCTTCATCCGACAGGGGGCGACGAGCAGTACTTC. It encodes CASSLHPTGGDEQYF.

By share, this clone counts as large. The genes are TRBV11-2 and TRBJ1-2; the D is unclear. This CDR3 region has 13 residues. V was pared by 3 bases and J by 7 bases, with 12 bases between. CDR1 and CDR2 from the germline V gene are SGHAT and FQNNGV. Here the CDR3 DNA reads TGTGCCAGCAGCTTGGGAGGACTAGGTGGCTACACCTTC. It specifies CASSLGGLGGYTF.

V usage is TRBV20-1 and J usage is TRBJ2-1; 13 bases map to TRBD2. The ends lost 6 bases at V and 0 bases at J; junction bases unmatched: 8. Germline-derived CDR1 and CDR2 are DFQATT and SNEGSKA (reference sequence). CDR3 length equals 17 residues. CDR3 bases: TGCAGTGCCGTCGGGACTAGCGGGATGATCTCCTACAATGAGCAGTTCTTC. Encoded protein: CSAVGTSGMISYNEQFF.

CDR3 sequence (DNA): TGTGCCAGCAGTGAATCCAGCGGAGTCGGTATCGACGAGCAGTACTTC. This gives the protein CASSESSGVGIDEQYF. V is TRBV6-1 and J is TRBJ2-7; a possible D gene is TRBD2 (5 bases). Germline CDR1 and CDR2: MNHNS and SASEGT. The CDR3 contains 16 residues. V dropped 2 bases and J dropped 5 bases, with 19 bases sitting between them.

This clone has at least ten counts. V gene TRBV11-2 combines with J gene TRBJ2-1; D possibly corresponds to TRBD2 (6 bases). The V end lost 3 bases, the J end lost 5 bases, and 14 bases lay between the germline ends. Germline assignment: CDR1 SGHAT and CDR2 FQNNGV. This CDR3 has 15 amino acids. The CDR3: CASSFASGFNNEQFF. CDR3 bases: TGTGCCAGCAGCTTTGCGAGCGGGTTTAACAATGAGCAGTTCTTC.

The chain is built from TRBV28 and TRBJ1-1, with D tentatively TRBD1 (5 bases). From germline, CDR1 is MDHEN and CDR2 SYDVKM. V was pared by 3 bases and J by 1 base, with 9 bases between. There are 14 residues in the CDR3. The DNA of the CDR3 is TGTGCCAGCAGTTTGTACGGACAGAACACTGAAGCTTTCTTT. This translates into CASSLYGQNTEAFF.

This clone is medium-sized within its sample. V usage is TRBV11-3 and J usage is TRBJ1-1, with D possibly TRBD1 on 5 matching bases. The germline gives CDR1 SGHNT, CDR2 YENEEA. The CDR3 has 14 residues. The V gene lost 1 base and the J gene lost 2 bases, with 8 bases spanning the gap. This chain's CDR3 is CASSLGGINTEAFF. The CDR3 nucleotides are TGTGCCAGCAGCTTAGGGGGGATTAACACTGAAGCTTTCTTT.

By sample fraction, this clone is medium-sized. The rearrangement joins TRBV2 to TRBJ1-1; D gene ambiguous. Germline V gives CDR1 SNHLY, CDR2 FYNNEI. The V and J ends lost 3 bases and 6 bases respectively, with 8 bases between them. This CDR3 contains 12 residues. This chain's CDR3 is CASSDARAEAFF. CDR3 DNA: TGTGCCAGCAGTGATGCCCGAGCTGAAGCTTTCTTT.

The chain combines TRBV11-1 with TRBJ1-1; tentatively, D is TRBD1 (6 bases). This CDR3 contains 16 residues. Trimming removed 0 bases from V and 0 bases from J, with 11 bases in between. CDR1 SGHAT and CDR2 FQDESV come from the germline V gene (reference sequence). The CDR3 nucleotides are TGTGCCAGCAGCTTAGCTCAGGGGCGATTGAACACTGAAGCTTTCTTT. Translation gives CASSLAQGRLNTEAFF.

By proportion, this clone is medium-sized. The chain links TRBV20-1 to TRBJ2-2; 9 bases map to TRBD2. This CDR3 is 15 amino acids long. J lost 6 bases, V lost 3 bases, and 8 bases had no gene match. Per the germline V gene, CDR1 is DFQATT and CDR2 is SNEGSKA (reference sequence). CDR3 sequence reads: CSARLAGVAAGELFF. The CDR3 bases are TGCAGTGCTAGGTTAGCGGGAGTTGCGGCCGGGGAGCTGTTTTTT.

The V and J genes are TRBV20-1 and TRBJ1-4; D gene ambiguous. The CDR3 spans 13 residues. Looked up from germline, CDR1 is DFQATT and CDR2 is SNEGSKA (reference sequence). V lost 6 bases, J lost 0 bases, and 8 bases lay in between. CDR3: CSALRATNEKLFF. The CDR3 nucleotides read TGCAGTGCCTTACGGGCAACTAATGAAAAACTGTTTTTT.

V gene TRBV7-9 combines with J gene TRBJ1-6, with D possibly TRBD1 on 5 matching bases. Looked up from germline, CDR1 is SEHNR and CDR2 is FQNEAQ (reference sequence). V lost 6 bases to trimming and J lost 4 bases, with 13 bases between them. The CDR3 has 15 residues. CDR3 in DNA: TGTGCCAGCAGGGCATACGGGGGTTATAATTCACCCCTCCACTTT. Protein: CASRAYGGYNSPLHF. Looking up the rest from reference TRBV7-9 and TRBJ1-6 gives the full variable domain: DTGVSQNPRHKITKRGQNVTFRCDPISEHNRLYWYRQTLGQGPEFLTYFQNEAQLEKSRLLSDRFSAERPKGSFSTLEIQRTEQGDSAMYLCASRAYGGYNSPLHFGNGTRLTVT.

The chain recombines TRBV6-2 or TRBV6-3 with TRBJ2-7; D is possibly TRBD1 (5 bases). The V gene's germline CDR1 is MNHEY and CDR2 SVGEGT. V gave up 4 bases and J gave up 0 bases, with 13 bases separating them. The CDR3 length is 15 residues. The CDR3 loop reads CASSSPGQISYEQYF. The CDR3 DNA is TGTGCCAGCAGTTCCCCAGGGCAGATCTCCTACGAGCAGTACTTC.

This clone was counted a single time. This chain joins TRBV11-2 and TRBJ1-1; 7 bases map to TRBD1. After removal of 6 bases from V and 3 bases from J, the junction contained 7 bases not matched to a gene. Germline V gene data show CDR1 as SGHAT and CDR2 as FQNNGV. This CDR3 has 14 amino acids. CDR3: CASRSGGGYTEAFF. As DNA, the CDR3 is TGTGCCAGCAGGTCAGGGGGAGGTTACACTGAAGCTTTCTTT.

The sample holds one count of this clone. The missing conserved phenylalanine or tryptophan at the end of this CDR3 makes a read error likely. The DNA is omitted, as the CDR3 cannot be located on it reliably, and the CDR3 follows TCRdb's listing. V gene TRBV9 combines with J gene TRBJ2-3. The CDR3 spans 11 amino acids, including both terminal residues. CDR1 and CDR2 (germline): SGDLS, YYNGEE. The CDR3 region is CASSDPKGLYS.

This clone turned up a few times. The chain combines TRBV10-3 with TRBJ2-1; D remains unclear. The CDR3 has 16 amino acids. Germline V gene data show CDR1 as ENHRY and CDR2 as SYGVKD. Trimming pared 1 base from V and 5 bases from J, leaving 15 bases between. The CDR3 DNA reads as TGTGCCATCAGTGAGTTCGTGGAAGAAACCCACAATGAGCAGTTCTTC. Its translation: CAISEFVEETHNEQFF.

The CDR3 here is CASSPSFIGVGNQPQHF. Here the CDR3 DNA reads TGTGCCAGCAGCCCATCCTTTATTGGGGTTGGCAATCAGCCCCAGCATTTT. The genes are TRBV6-2 or TRBV6-3 and TRBJ1-5, with no clear D. With 6 bases removed from V and 2 bases from J, the gap between germline ends came to 20 bases. Germline-derived CDR1 and CDR2 are MNHEY and SVGEGT. The CDR3 has 17 residues.